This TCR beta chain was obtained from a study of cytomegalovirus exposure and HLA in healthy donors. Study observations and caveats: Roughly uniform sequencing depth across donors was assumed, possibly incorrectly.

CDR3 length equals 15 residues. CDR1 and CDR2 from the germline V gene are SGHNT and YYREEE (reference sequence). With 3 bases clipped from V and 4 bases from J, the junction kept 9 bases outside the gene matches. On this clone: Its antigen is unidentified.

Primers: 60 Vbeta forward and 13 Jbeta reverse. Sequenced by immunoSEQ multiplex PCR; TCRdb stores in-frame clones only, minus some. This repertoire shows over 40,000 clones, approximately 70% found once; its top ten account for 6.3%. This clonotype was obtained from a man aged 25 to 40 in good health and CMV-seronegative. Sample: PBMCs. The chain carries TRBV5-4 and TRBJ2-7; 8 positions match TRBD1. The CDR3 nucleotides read TGTGCCAGCAGCTCTCCGGGACAGGCTCTATACGAGCAGTACGTC. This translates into CASSSPGQALYEQYV.